Listed below are T cell receptor beta chains from one sample, sequenced in a study of metastatic and nonmetastatic thyroid tumors. TCRdb reprocessed the PCR reads using MiXCR. In the table there are roughly 21,000 clones, approximately 30% of which are singletons. Source material: tumor tissue. The receptors come from a male donor with papillary thyroid cancer or a benign thyroid nodule (not recorded which). Some clones in this sample may be carry-over from other donors' samples. Both conserved end residues are part of each CDR3. The D gene is left open where the match is weak. Where a row states a size, it is once, few, many or the class of an expanded clone; other rows omit it.

V	J	D	size	CDR3	DNA
TRBV20-1	TRBJ1-1	NA	NA	CSARVPRFVNTEAFF	TGCAGTGCTAGAGTTCCCCGGTTCGTGAACACTGAAGCTTTCTTT
TRBV28	TRBJ1-4	NA	few	CASSSDRPPRF	TGTGCCAGCAGTTCCGACAGACCGCCGAGATTT
TRBV20-1	TRBJ1-1	TRBD1	NA	CSARRQGARTEAFF	TGCAGTGCGCGAAGACAGGGGGCGAGAACTGAAGCTTTCTTT
TRBV27	TRBJ2-2	NA	NA	CASSSGLDTGELFF	TGTGCCAGTTCGAGTGGGCTTGACACCGGGGAGCTGTTTTTT
TRBV20-1	TRBJ2-7	TRBD2	NA	CSARDSSGPSSYEQYF	TGCAGTGCTAGAGATTCTAGCGGGCCGAGCTCCTACGAGCAGTACTTC
TRBV30	TRBJ1-2	TRBD1	medium-sized	CAWTTGTGRLSGGYTF	TGTGCCTGGACGACCGGGACAGGGAGGTTAAGCGGTGGCTACACCTTC
TRBV28	TRBJ1-6	NA	NA	CASSGYDSYNSPLHF	TGTGCCAGCAGTGGTTATGACTCCTATAATTCACCCCTCCACTTT
TRBV6-5	TRBJ2-7	NA	medium-sized	CASSYGDKYEQYF	TGTGCCAGCAGTTACGGGGACAAGTACGAGCAGTACTTC
TRBV20-1	TRBJ2-2	NA	NA	CSARVQSGELFF	TGCAGTGCTAGGGTCCAGAGCGGGGAGCTGTTTTTT
TRBV27	TRBJ1-6	NA	NA	CASSLIQNNSPLHF	TGTGCCAGCAGTTTAATACAGAATAATTCACCCCTCCACTTT
TRBV27	TRBJ1-6	NA	few	CASSLGGYSPLHF	TGTGCCAGCAGTTTAGGGGGGTATTCACCCCTCCACTTT
TRBV20-1	TRBJ2-5	TRBD2	many	CSASVSGSEGETQYF	TGCAGTGCTAGTGTAAGCGGGAGTGAGGGAGAGACCCAGTACTTC
TRBV3-1	TRBJ1-1	NA	medium-sized	CASSQDPDSYRSTEAFF	TGTGCCAGCAGCCAAGACCCTGACAGCTATCGTAGCACTGAAGCTTTCTTT
TRBV25-1	TRBJ1-1	NA	many	CASSLTDEAFF	TGTGCCAGCAGCTTGACGGATGAAGCTTTCTTT
TRBV30	TRBJ1-1	NA	NA	CAWSVIYGNNTEAFF	TGTGCCTGGAGTGTGATCTATGGTAATAACACTGAAGCTTTCTTT
TRBV5-1	TRBJ2-7	NA	few	CASSPAFESEQYF	TGCGCCAGCAGCCCGGCGTTTGAGAGCGAGCAGTACTTC
TRBV11-3	TRBJ1-1	NA	NA	CASSFGTESFF	TGTGCCAGCAGCTTTGGCACTGAATCTTTCTTT
TRBV10-3	TRBJ2-1	NA	NA	CAISESGSGNEQFF	TGTGCCATCAGTGAGTCTGGCAGTGGGAATGAGCAGTTCTTC
TRBV4-2	TRBJ1-1	NA	NA	CASSQESIAEAFF	TGTGCCAGCAGCCAAGAGTCGATAGCTGAAGCTTTCTTT
TRBV19	TRBJ1-1	NA	few	CASSIVRENTEAFF	TGTGCCAGTAGTATAGTTAGGGAGAACACTGAAGCTTTCTTT
TRBV20-1	TRBJ2-7	NA	NA	CSAGMTGLRSHEQYF	TGCAGTGCTGGCATGACCGGCCTCAGGAGCCACGAGCAGTACTTC
TRBV6-1	TRBJ2-7	NA	few	CASNARDTLGEQYF	TGTGCCAGCAATGCCCGGGACACCTTGGGCGAGCAGTACTTC
TRBV12-3/TRBV12-4	TRBJ2-2	NA	few	CASSLMNTGELFF	TGTGCCAGCAGTTTAATGAACACCGGGGAGCTGTTTTTT
TRBV6-4	TRBJ2-1	TRBD2	few	CASSLGLAGDEQFF	TGTGCCAGCAGTTTAGGACTAGCGGGCGATGAGCAGTTCTTC
TRBV3-1	TRBJ2-1	TRBD1	many	CASSQEGQGSSNEQFF	TGTGCCAGCAGCCAAGAGGGACAGGGTAGCTCTAATGAGCAGTTCTTC
TRBV2	TRBJ1-4	NA	many	CASSQTRGPAGEKLFF	TGTGCCAGCAGTCAAACCCGGGGCCCCGCGGGTGAAAAACTGTTTTTT
TRBV19	TRBJ2-7	NA	few	CASSKSAGEQYF	TGTGCCAGTAGTAAGTCCGCAGGCGAGCAGTACTTC
TRBV11-1	TRBJ2-7	NA	NA	CASRTSGGHAPYEQYF	TGTGCCAGCAGAACGTCGGGCGGCCACGCGCCCTACGAGCAGTACTTC
TRBV6-1	TRBJ2-1	NA	NA	CASIGAFYDEQFF	TGTGCCAGCATCGGGGCCTTTTACGATGAGCAGTTCTTC
TRBV7-9	TRBJ2-7	TRBD1	NA	CASRRGQGEQYF	TGTGCCAGCAGGCGGGGACAGGGCGAGCAGTACTTC
TRBV15	TRBJ1-2	TRBD1	NA	CATSTRTGSFYGYTF	TGTGCCACCAGCACCCGGACAGGGTCCTTCTATGGCTACACCTTC
TRBV6-6	TRBJ2-6	TRBD1	NA	CASSYGQGSGANVLTF	TGTGCCAGCAGTTACGGACAGGGCTCTGGGGCCAACGTCCTGACTTTC
TRBV6-1	TRBJ1-2	NA	few	CASTRTAQPYGYTF	TGTGCCAGCACCCGGACAGCACAGCCCTATGGCTACACCTTC
TRBV6-1	TRBJ2-3	TRBD2	medium-sized	CASTTSGSTDTQYF	TGTGCCAGCACAACTAGCGGGAGCACAGATACGCAGTATTTT
TRBV15	TRBJ2-1	NA	many	CATSRTSGYEQFF	TGTGCCACCAGCAGGACTTCGGGCTATGAGCAGTTCTTC
TRBV11-2	TRBJ2-1	NA	few	CASGGNEQFF	TGTGCCAGCGGGGGGAATGAGCAGTTCTTC
TRBV9	TRBJ2-3	NA	many	CASSIQGHETDTQYF	TGTGCCAGCAGCATACAGGGCCACGAGACAGATACGCAGTATTTT
TRBV7-9	TRBJ1-2	NA	many	CASSRTLQGSDGYTF	TGTGCCAGCAGTCGCACGCTGCAGGGATCGGATGGCTACACCTTC
TRBV12-3/TRBV12-4	TRBJ1-6	TRBD1	medium-sized	CASRSGTGYSPLHF	TGTGCCAGCAGATCCGGGACAGGGTACTCACCCCTCCACTTT
TRBV6-1	TRBJ2-2	NA	medium-sized	CASSLSSEIGELFF	TGTGCCAGCAGTCTCTCTTCCGAGATCGGGGAGCTGTTTTTT
TRBV19	TRBJ1-5	NA	few	CASTMGGDQPQHF	TGTGCCAGTACCATGGGTGGAGATCAGCCCCAGCATTTT
TRBV19	TRBJ1-2	NA	medium-sized	CASSLGATNYGYTF	TGTGCCAGTAGCCTCGGGGCGACAAACTATGGCTACACCTTC
TRBV6-1	TRBJ2-2	TRBD1	few	CASSDGTDSGELFF	TGTGCCAGCAGTGATGGGACAGACTCCGGGGAGCTGTTTTTT
TRBV6-1	TRBJ1-1	NA	NA	CASSVQENTEAFF	TGTGCCAGCAGTGTACAGGAGAACACTGAAGCTTTCTTT
TRBV6-1	TRBJ2-7	NA	NA	CASRIKDTSYEQYF	TGTGCCAGCAGAATAAAGGACACCTCCTACGAGCAGTACTTC
TRBV28	TRBJ2-7	NA	NA	CASSLGGPLYEQYF	TGTGCCAGCAGTTTAGGCGGGCCGCTCTACGAGCAGTACTTC
TRBV11-2	TRBJ2-7	TRBD2	NA	CASRRGLASYEQYF	TGTGCCAGCAGGAGGGGACTAGCTTCCTACGAGCAGTACTTC
TRBV28	TRBJ1-4	TRBD1	many	CASSSGGDVEKLFF	TGTGCCAGCAGTTCAGGGGGTGATGTTGAAAAACTGTTTTTT
TRBV12-3/TRBV12-4	TRBJ1-4	NA	many	CASSPAGLVEKLFF	TGTGCCAGCAGTCCGGCAGGGTTGGTTGAAAAACTGTTTTTT
TRBV10-2	TRBJ2-5	TRBD2	once	CASRPLAEKGTQYF	TGCGCCAGCAGACCACTAGCGGAAAAGGGGACCCAGTACTTC
TRBV7-9	TRBJ1-2	NA	medium-sized	CASSLTGSDGYTF	TGTGCCAGCAGCTTAACAGGGTCGGATGGCTACACCTTC
TRBV15	TRBJ1-1	NA	many	CATSRGGDTEAFF	TGTGCCACCAGCAGAGGAGGGGACACTGAAGCTTTCTTT
TRBV27	TRBJ2-1	NA	few	CASSFVLGAGEQFF	TGTGCCAGCAGTTTCGTCTTAGGGGCGGGTGAGCAGTTCTTC
TRBV6-1	TRBJ1-2	NA	NA	CASSFGDYGYTF	TGTGCCAGCTCCTTTGGGGACTATGGCTACACCTTC
TRBV11-3	TRBJ2-2	NA	NA	CASSSGGTTGELFF	TGTGCCAGCAGCTCCGGAGGGACGACCGGGGAGCTGTTTTTT